This T cell receptor (beta chain) was captured in a study of graft-versus-host responses after intestinal transplantation. On the study more broadly: Recipients uniformly received anti-thymocyte globulin induction, followed by tacrolimus and steroids for approximately 3 years. Points from the study as a whole: GvH clones detected in recipient marrow included some appearing first in ileum or blood. GvH clone levels peaked in circulation, and this peak was associated with early post-transplant HvG declines.

Data came from immunoSEQ multiplex PCR; TCRdb stores just in-frame clones and leaves some out. Of under 20,000 clones in the sample, 86% were seen once. This CDR3 has 22 residues. V was clipped by 3 bases and J by 1 base; unmatched bases: 19. Germline CDR1 and CDR2: LNHDA and SQIVND (reference sequence). To note about this clone: Its specificity is not known.

Here the sequenced sample was PBMCs, taken around 230 days after intestinal transplant. The sequence derives from a human patient who received an intestinal transplant, so some T cells may come from the graft donor. The chain recombines TRBV19 with TRBJ2-1; 12 nucleotides align to TRBD2. This CDR3 is CASSIRRFSLAGGQWSYNEQFF. CDR3 in DNA: TGTGCCAGTAGTATTAGGAGGTTCTCGCTAGCGGGGGGGCAATGGTCCTACAATGAGCAGTTCTTC. The full variable domain, its missing parts supplied by reference TRBV19 and TRBJ2-1, is DGGITQSPKYLFRKEGQNVTLSCEQNLNHDAMYWYRQDPGQGLRLIYYSQIVNDFQKGDIAEGYSVSREKKESFPLTVTSAQKNPTAFYLCASSIRRFSLAGGQWSYNEQFFGPGTRLTVL.